Listed below are T cell receptor beta chains from one sample, sequenced in a study of T cell responses to AZD1222 COVID-19 vaccine. Method: immunoSEQ multiplex PCR; TCRdb's copy keeps in-frame clones and lacks some. The top ten clones hold approximately 20% of a sample with approximately 49,000 clones, roughly three quarters of them seen once. The specimen comprised peripheral blood, sampled on day 0 of MenACWY control vaccination. The origin of the receptors is an adult in good health. Both conserved end residues are part of each CDR3. Each record gives: V gene, CDR3 length, D gene, J gene, clone size, CDR3 protein, CDR3 DNA. A D gene is named only where the DNA matches it firmly. Size tells how often a clone was seen (once, few, many) or the class of an expanded clone, and some rows leave it out.

v_call: TRBV4-1
cdr3_length: 13
d_call: -
j_call: TRBJ2-2
clone_size: -
cdr3_aa: CASSQIYTGELFF
cdr3_nt: TGCGCCAGCAGCCAGATATACACCGGGGAGCTGTTTTTT

v_call: TRBV30
cdr3_length: 15
d_call: -
j_call: TRBJ2-1
clone_size: once
cdr3_aa: CAWSPGLHVANEQFF
cdr3_nt: TGTGCCTGGAGTCCGGGACTCCACGTTGCTAATGAGCAGTTCTTC

v_call: TRBV19
cdr3_length: 15
d_call: -
j_call: TRBJ1-5
clone_size: -
cdr3_aa: CASSISRGDNQPQHF
cdr3_nt: TGTGCCAGTAGTATCAGCAGGGGTGACAATCAGCCCCAGCATTTT

v_call: TRBV29-1
cdr3_length: 11
d_call: -
j_call: TRBJ2-7
clone_size: -
cdr3_aa: CSVEAVGDTYF
cdr3_nt: TGCAGCGTTGAGGCGGTCGGTGATACGTACTTC

v_call: TRBV5-4
cdr3_length: 14
d_call: -
j_call: TRBJ2-2
clone_size: -
cdr3_aa: CASSLANRVRELFF
cdr3_nt: TGTGCCAGCAGCTTGGCCAACCGGGTTAGGGAGCTGTTTTTT

v_call: TRBV14
cdr3_length: 14
d_call: -
j_call: TRBJ1-6
clone_size: -
cdr3_aa: CASSQAQGFGPLHF
cdr3_nt: TGTGCCAGCAGCCAAGCACAAGGGTTTGGACCCCTCCACTTT

v_call: TRBV2
cdr3_length: 15
d_call: -
j_call: TRBJ2-1
clone_size: -
cdr3_aa: CASSARSDSYNEQFF
cdr3_nt: TGTGCCAGCAGTGCTAGATCAGACTCCTACAATGAGCAGTTCTTC

v_call: TRBV5-4
cdr3_length: 13
d_call: -
j_call: TRBJ2-3
clone_size: -
cdr3_aa: CASIMTGTDTQYF
cdr3_nt: TGTGCCAGCATCATGACAGGCACAGATACGCAGTATTTT

v_call: TRBV6-5
cdr3_length: 14
d_call: TRBD1
j_call: TRBJ1-5
clone_size: once
cdr3_aa: CASSYRQGGQPQHF
cdr3_nt: TGTGCCAGCAGTTACAGACAGGGGGGCCAGCCCCAGCATTTT

v_call: TRBV27
cdr3_length: 13
d_call: -
j_call: TRBJ2-5
clone_size: -
cdr3_aa: CASSVRGQETQYF
cdr3_nt: TGTGCCAGCAGTGTTAGGGGTCAAGAGACCCAGTACTTC

v_call: TRBV2
cdr3_length: 14
d_call: TRBD2
j_call: TRBJ2-1
clone_size: -
cdr3_aa: CASSSGRVNNEQFF
cdr3_nt: TGTGCCAGCAGCAGCGGGAGAGTCAACAATGAGCAGTTCTTC

v_call: TRBV29-1
cdr3_length: 13
d_call: TRBD1
j_call: TRBJ1-2
clone_size: -
cdr3_aa: CSVSGQGGGGYTF
cdr3_nt: TGCAGCGTATCGGGACAGGGGGGAGGAGGCTACACCTTC

v_call: TRBV28
cdr3_length: 16
d_call: -
j_call: TRBJ1-5
clone_size: -
cdr3_aa: CASSPNGAGGNQPQHF
cdr3_nt: TGTGCCAGCAGTCCCAACGGTGCAGGGGGCAATCAGCCCCAGCATTTT

v_call: TRBV7-8
cdr3_length: 16
d_call: -
j_call: TRBJ1-3
clone_size: -
cdr3_aa: CASSGRTASSGNTIYF
cdr3_nt: TGTGCCAGCAGCGGCAGGACGGCGAGCTCTGGAAACACCATATATTTT

v_call: TRBV3-1/TRBV3-2
cdr3_length: 16
d_call: -
j_call: TRBJ1-6
clone_size: -
cdr3_aa: CASSQEESFRDSPLHF
cdr3_nt: TGTGCCAGCAGCCAAGAAGAGAGTTTCAGAGACTCACCCCTCCACTTT

v_call: TRBV5-6
cdr3_length: 14
d_call: -
j_call: TRBJ2-5
clone_size: -
cdr3_aa: CASSPDSEGETQYF
cdr3_nt: TGTGCCAGCAGCCCAGACAGCGAGGGAGAGACCCAGTACTTC

v_call: TRBV6-6
cdr3_length: 15
d_call: TRBD1
j_call: TRBJ1-1
clone_size: -
cdr3_aa: CASSWTGAPNTEAFF
cdr3_nt: TGTGCCAGCAGTTGGACAGGGGCCCCGAACACTGAAGCTTTCTTT

v_call: TRBV18
cdr3_length: 16
d_call: -
j_call: TRBJ2-1
clone_size: -
cdr3_aa: CASSPPRRPGVNEQFF
cdr3_nt: TGTGCCAGCTCACCTCCACGGAGGCCGGGGGTTAATGAGCAGTTCTTC

v_call: TRBV5-1
cdr3_length: 15
d_call: -
j_call: TRBJ1-1
clone_size: few
cdr3_aa: CASSFLAEGRTEAFF
cdr3_nt: TGCGCCAGCAGTTTTCTTGCGGAGGGCCGCACTGAAGCTTTCTTT

v_call: TRBV30
cdr3_length: 11
d_call: -
j_call: TRBJ2-5
clone_size: -
cdr3_aa: CAWSGQETQYF
cdr3_nt: TGTGCCTGGAGTGGGCAAGAGACCCAGTACTTC

v_call: TRBV5-1
cdr3_length: 13
d_call: -
j_call: TRBJ1-1
clone_size: -
cdr3_aa: CASSPTRNTEAFF
cdr3_nt: TGCGCCAGCAGCCCCACGAGGAACACTGAAGCTTTCTTT

v_call: TRBV2
cdr3_length: 13
d_call: TRBD1
j_call: TRBJ2-5
clone_size: -
cdr3_aa: CASKGTAQETQYF
cdr3_nt: TGTGCCAGCAAGGGGACAGCACAAGAGACCCAGTACTTC

v_call: TRBV30
cdr3_length: 15
d_call: -
j_call: TRBJ1-6
clone_size: -
cdr3_aa: CAWSPNAGRGSPLHF
cdr3_nt: TGTGCCTGGAGCCCAAACGCGGGTCGCGGTTCACCCCTCCACTTT

v_call: TRBV2
cdr3_length: 15
d_call: -
j_call: TRBJ2-2
clone_size: few
cdr3_aa: CASTRTRANTGELFF
cdr3_nt: TGTGCCAGCACCCGAACCAGGGCGAACACCGGGGAGCTGTTTTTT

v_call: TRBV27
cdr3_length: 14
d_call: TRBD1
j_call: TRBJ2-7
clone_size: -
cdr3_aa: CASLRTGQSYEQYF
cdr3_nt: TGTGCCAGCCTTCGGACAGGGCAATCCTACGAGCAGTACTTC

v_call: TRBV3-1/TRBV3-2
cdr3_length: 19
d_call: TRBD2
j_call: TRBJ2-1
clone_size: -
cdr3_aa: CASSPLQGLAGGGVNEQFF
cdr3_nt: TGTGCCAGCAGCCCGCTACAGGGCCTAGCGGGAGGAGGGGTCAATGAGCAGTTCTTC

v_call: TRBV29-1
cdr3_length: 17
d_call: -
j_call: TRBJ2-7
clone_size: -
cdr3_aa: CSVAFSRHLLSPYEQYF
cdr3_nt: TGCAGCGTCGCTTTCAGTAGACACCTTCTATCCCCTTACGAGCAGTACTTC

v_call: TRBV12-3/TRBV12-4
cdr3_length: 13
d_call: TRBD1
j_call: TRBJ2-7
clone_size: -
cdr3_aa: CASSLRTGYEQYF
cdr3_nt: TGTGCCAGCAGTTTGAGGACAGGCTACGAGCAGTACTTC

v_call: TRBV4-1
cdr3_length: 15
d_call: -
j_call: TRBJ1-5
clone_size: -
cdr3_aa: CASSQTPDSNQPQHF
cdr3_nt: TGCGCCAGCAGCCAAACTCCGGATAGCAATCAGCCCCAGCATTTT

v_call: TRBV29-1
cdr3_length: 14
d_call: -
j_call: TRBJ2-1
clone_size: -
cdr3_aa: CSVGTTWGSNEQFF
cdr3_nt: TGCAGCGTTGGGACCACGTGGGGTAGCAATGAGCAGTTCTTC

v_call: TRBV7-5
cdr3_length: 17
d_call: -
j_call: TRBJ2-2
clone_size: -
cdr3_aa: CVRSLRGCGKNTGELFF
cdr3_nt: TGTGTCAGAAGCTTAAGAGGGTGCGGAAAGAACACCGGGGAGCTGTTTTTT

v_call: TRBV30
cdr3_length: 15
d_call: -
j_call: TRBJ2-1
clone_size: few
cdr3_aa: CAWTQPARGPNEQFF
cdr3_nt: TGTGCCTGGACGCAACCCGCACGCGGTCCCAATGAGCAGTTCTTC

v_call: TRBV5-6
cdr3_length: 17
d_call: TRBD2
j_call: TRBJ2-3
clone_size: -
cdr3_aa: CASSPRTSGFGTDTQYF
cdr3_nt: TGTGCCAGCAGCCCCCGGACTAGCGGATTCGGCACAGATACGCAGTATTTT